One T cell receptor (beta chain) is described in this entry. This CDR3 has 14 residues. Germline loops: CDR1 SGHRS, CDR2 YFSETQ. This specimen comes from a study of cytomegalovirus exposure and HLA in healthy donors. PCR used 60 Vbeta primers and 13 Jbeta primers. Sequencing used immunoSEQ multiplex PCR; TCRdb keeps in-frame clones, though not all of them. The sample shows 150,000 or so clones, over 80% of them seen only once. This clonotype was obtained from a male donor in good health and CMV-seropositive. This sequence joins TRBV5-1 and TRBJ2-7, with 7 bases aligning to TRBD1. The DNA end is a closer match to TRBJ2-5, so the J assignment may be wrong. Sequencing was carried out using PBMCs. Written as DNA, the CDR3 is TGCGCCAGCAGAAATACAGGGGCCGGAGAGACCCAGTACTTC. The encoded protein is CASRNTGAGETQYF.